These 8 T cell receptor beta chains originate from one sample sequenced in a study of shared clonotypes between healthy human individuals. Some clones are missing from TCRdb's copy, which holds only in-frame ones; the method was immunoSEQ multiplex PCR. The table has roughly 760,000 clones, about 74% seen once. Sequenced: memory CD4+ T cells sorted from blood. The subset: CD45RA-negative fraction. These receptor sequences come from a woman aged 25 to 39 in good health.

This sequence joins TRBV5-1 and TRBJ2-5; D uncertain. CDR1 is SGHRS and CDR2 is YFSETQ in the germline V gene. The CDR3 runs to 14 residues. V was clipped by 1 base and J by 2 bases, with 9 bases between them. CDR3 nucleotide sequence: TGCGCCAGCAGCTTGAATCCCCAGCAAGAGACCCAGTACTTC. Translation gives CASSLNPQQETQYF.

The chain links TRBV21-1 to TRBJ1-2; TRBD1 reflects the table's D call only, with no check against the DNA. TRBV21-1 is designated a pseudogene. This CDR3 spans 15 amino acids. Here the CDR3 reads CASSNTGDFSYGYTF. In DNA, the CDR3 is TGTGCCAGCAGCAATACAGGGGATTTCAGCTATGGCTACACCTTC.

This chain links TRBV7-2 with TRBJ2-5; D is ambiguous. Germline lookup yields CDR1 SGHTA and CDR2 FQGNSA. V lost 1 base and J lost 3, with 9 bases in between. This CDR3 is 14 amino acids long. CDR3 in amino acids: CASSLGGRKETQYF. In DNA, the CDR3 is TGTGCCAGCAGCTTAGGAGGCCGAAAAGAGACCCAGTACTTC.

The chain uses TRBV18 and TRBJ2-3; D is undetermined. In germline, CDR1 is KGHSH, CDR2 LQKENI. Between the trimmed V and J ends, which lost 0 bases and 3 bases, there was a span of 4 bases. The CDR3 totals 13 residues. The CDR3 sequence: CASSPPTTDTQYF. The DNA of the CDR3 is TGTGCCAGCTCACCACCGACGACAGATACGCAGTATTTT.

The chain employs TRBV5-1 and TRBJ1-1; 7 bases match TRBD1. The CDR3 length is 13 residues. Trimming removed 0 bases from V and 8 bases from J; junction bases left unmatched: 4. Looked up from germline, CDR1 is SGHRS and CDR2 is YFSETQ. The CDR3 bases are TGCGCCAGCAGCTTGGGGGACAGTTTAGAAGCTTTCTTT. It codes for CASSLGDSLEAFF.

This clone was counted a few times. The chain carries TRBV6-5 and TRBJ1-3, with D possibly matching TRBD1 (6 bases). V was clipped by 6 bases and J by 10 bases, with 19 bases between them. The germline CDR1 and CDR2 sequences are MNHEY and SVGAGI. The CDR3 covers 14 residues. The CDR3 DNA sequence: TGTGCCAGCAGCCTAGCCCGACAGGTTGGGACCATATATTTT. This encodes CASSLARQVGTIYF.

This chain connects TRBV27 to TRBJ2-1; 7 nucleotides agree with TRBD2. The CDR3 is 16 residues long. With 5 bases clipped from V and 8 bases from J, the junction kept 15 bases outside the gene matches. Germline V lookup: CDR1 MNHEY, CDR2 SMNVEV (reference sequence). The CDR3 DNA follows: TGTGCCAGCAGTCCGAGACCAGGGTTTGGGGGGGATGAGCAGTTCTTC. This sequence encodes CASSPRPGFGGDEQFF.

The V call is TRBV19, the J call TRBJ1-4; the D gene is possibly TRBD1 (6 bases). CDR1 is LNHDA and CDR2 is SQIVND in the germline V gene (reference sequence). This CDR3 is built from 13 residues. V lost 3 bases and J 7 bases, leaving 9 bases between the germline ends. The CDR3 bases are TGTGCCAGTAGTATCCAGGGGAGTGAAAAACTGTTTTTT. Residues: CASSIQGSEKLFF.